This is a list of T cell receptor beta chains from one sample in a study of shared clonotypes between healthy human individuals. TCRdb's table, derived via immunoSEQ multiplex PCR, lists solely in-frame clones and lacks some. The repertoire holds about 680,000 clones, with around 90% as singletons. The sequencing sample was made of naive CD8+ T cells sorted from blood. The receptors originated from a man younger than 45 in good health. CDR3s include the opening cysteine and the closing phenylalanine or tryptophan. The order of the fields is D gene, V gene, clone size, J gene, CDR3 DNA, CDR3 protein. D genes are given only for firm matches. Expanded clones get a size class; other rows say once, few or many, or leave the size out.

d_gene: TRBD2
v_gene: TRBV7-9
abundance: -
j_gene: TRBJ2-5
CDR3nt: TGTGCCAGCAGCTCAAAGGCCGGGACTAGCGGGACTGAGACCCAGTACTTC
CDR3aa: CASSSKAGTSGTETQYF

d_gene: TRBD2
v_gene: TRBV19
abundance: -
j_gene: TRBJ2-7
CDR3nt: TGTGCCAGTAGTACCCGGACTAGCGGGAGGAAAGAGCAGTACTTC
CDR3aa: CASSTRTSGRKEQYF

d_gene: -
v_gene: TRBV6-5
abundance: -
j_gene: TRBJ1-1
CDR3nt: TGTGCCAGCAGTTACGGGTTACGGACTGAAGCTTTCTTT
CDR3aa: CASSYGLRTEAFF

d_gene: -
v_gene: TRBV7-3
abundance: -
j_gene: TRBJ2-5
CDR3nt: TGTGCCAGCAGCTTGTGGGCTGGGTCCCAAGAGACCCAGTACTTC
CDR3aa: CASSLWAGSQETQYF

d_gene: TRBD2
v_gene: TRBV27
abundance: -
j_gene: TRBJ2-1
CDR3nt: TGTGCCAGCCTTGGAGCCTCGCCGGGACTAGCGGGACTCGATGAGCAGTTCTTC
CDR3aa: CASLGASPGLAGLDEQFF

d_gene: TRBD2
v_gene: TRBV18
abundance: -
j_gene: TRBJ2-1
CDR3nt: TGTGCCAGCTCACTGGGGGGGAACCACAATGAGCAGTTCTTC
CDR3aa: CASSLGGNHNEQFF

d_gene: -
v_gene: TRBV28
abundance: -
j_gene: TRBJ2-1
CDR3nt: TGTGCCAGCAGTTTATCTATTGATCGGTTGGGAAGAGACAATGAGCAGTTCTTC
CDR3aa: CASSLSIDRLGRDNEQFF

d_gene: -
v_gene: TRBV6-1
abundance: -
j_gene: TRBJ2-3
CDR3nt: TGTGCCAGCAGTGAATGGGGGACTCTACCTTCCACAGATACGCAGTATTTT
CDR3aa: CASSEWGTLPSTDTQYF

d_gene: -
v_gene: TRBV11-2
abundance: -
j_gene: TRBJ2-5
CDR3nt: TGTGCCAGCAGCTTAGAGTTAAGCGGCCAAGAGACCCAGTACTTC
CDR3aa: CASSLELSGQETQYF

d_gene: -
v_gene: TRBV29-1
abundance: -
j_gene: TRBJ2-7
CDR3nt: TGCAGCGTGTCGGGGACAATAAAATCCAGCTCCTACGAGCAGTACTTC
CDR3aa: CSVSGTIKSSSYEQYF

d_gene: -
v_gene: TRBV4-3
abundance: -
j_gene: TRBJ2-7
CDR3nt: TGCGCCAGCAGCCAAGATCGAGCAGGGGGGACCTACGAGCAGTACTTC
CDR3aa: CASSQDRAGGTYEQYF

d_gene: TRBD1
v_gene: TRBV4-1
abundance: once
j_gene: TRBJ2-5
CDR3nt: TGCGCCAGCAGCCATACCGGGACAGGATGGTTGGAGACCCAGTACTTC
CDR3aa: CASSHTGTGWLETQYF

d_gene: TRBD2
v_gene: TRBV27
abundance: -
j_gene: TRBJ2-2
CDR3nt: TGTGCCAGCAGTGGGCGGACTAGCGGGACTAACACCGGGGAGCTGTTTTTT
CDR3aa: CASSGRTSGTNTGELFF

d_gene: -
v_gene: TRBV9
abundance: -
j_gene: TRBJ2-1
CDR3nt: TGTGCCAGCAGCGTAGACGGGTCGGACAATGAGCAGTTCTTC
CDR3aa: CASSVDGSDNEQFF

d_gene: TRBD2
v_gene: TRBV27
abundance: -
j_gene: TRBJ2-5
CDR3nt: TGTGCCAGCCGGTGGACTAGCCAAGAGACCCAGTACTTC
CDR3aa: CASRWTSQETQYF

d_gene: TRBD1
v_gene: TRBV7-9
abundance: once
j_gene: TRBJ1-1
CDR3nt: TGTGCCAGCAGCCCCCCAACAGGGGGATCCGAAGCTTTCTTT
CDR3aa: CASSPPTGGSEAFF

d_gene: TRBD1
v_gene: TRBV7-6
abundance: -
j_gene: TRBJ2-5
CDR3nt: TGTGCCAGCAGCTTAGAATCGGGACAGGGTATGGAAGAGACCCAGTACTTC
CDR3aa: CASSLESGQGMEETQYF

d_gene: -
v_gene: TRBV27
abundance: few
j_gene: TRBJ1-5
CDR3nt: TGTGCCAGCAGTTTATCGGTAGGGACCAGGCCCCAGCATTTT
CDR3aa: CASSLSVGTRPQHF

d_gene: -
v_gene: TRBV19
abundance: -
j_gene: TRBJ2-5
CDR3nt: TGTGCCAGTAGGGGGACTGCTTACGGAGCCCAGTACTTC
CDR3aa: CASRGTAYGAQYF

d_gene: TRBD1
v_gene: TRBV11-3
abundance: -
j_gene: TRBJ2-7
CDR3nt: TGTGCCAGCAGCGGGGACAGCTCCTACGAGCAGTACTTC
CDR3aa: CASSGDSSYEQYF

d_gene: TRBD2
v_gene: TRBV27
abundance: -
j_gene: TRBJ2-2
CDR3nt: TGTGCCAGCAGTTTATCCCGGACTAGCGGGACCGGGGAGCTGTTTTTT
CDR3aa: CASSLSRTSGTGELFF

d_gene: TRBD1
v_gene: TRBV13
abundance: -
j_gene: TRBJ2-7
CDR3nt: TGTGCCAGCAGCTGGGGACAGGGGATGGTGCAGTACTTC
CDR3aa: CASSWGQGMVQYF

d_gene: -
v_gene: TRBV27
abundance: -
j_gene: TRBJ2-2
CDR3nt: TGTGCCAGCAGTCTGGACACAGTGGACACCGGGGAGCTGTTTTTT
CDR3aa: CASSLDTVDTGELFF

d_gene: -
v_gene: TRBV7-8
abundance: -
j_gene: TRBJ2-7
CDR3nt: TGTGCCAGCAGCGGAGCCGGGGCCCCTTACGAGCAGTACTTC
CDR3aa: CASSGAGAPYEQYF

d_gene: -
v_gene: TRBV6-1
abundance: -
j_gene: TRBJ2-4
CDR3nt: TGTGCCAGCAGTGAGAAAATAGCGGACATTCAGTACTTC
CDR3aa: CASSEKIADIQYF

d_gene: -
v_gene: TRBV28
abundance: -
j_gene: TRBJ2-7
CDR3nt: TGTGCCAGCAGTTTTGCCTCCTACGAGCAGTACTTC
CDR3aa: CASSFASYEQYF

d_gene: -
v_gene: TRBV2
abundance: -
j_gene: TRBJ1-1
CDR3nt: TGTGCCAGCAGTGATAAAGGGAGAGAGTCGAGGGGGAGGGGGATGAACACTGAAGCTTTCTTT
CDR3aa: CASSDKGRESRGRGMNTEAFF

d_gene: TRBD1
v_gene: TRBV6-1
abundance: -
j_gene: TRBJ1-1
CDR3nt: TGTGCCAGCAGTGAAGGTCGCCGACAGGGGGCAGAACCTTTCTTT
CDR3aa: CASSEGRRQGAEPFF

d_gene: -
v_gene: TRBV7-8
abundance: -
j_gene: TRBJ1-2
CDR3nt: TGTGCCAGCAGCCCACTAAGGTTAGGAAGCTCCACCTTC
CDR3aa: CASSPLRLGSSTF

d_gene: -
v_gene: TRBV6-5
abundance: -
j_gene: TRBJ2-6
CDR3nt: TGTGCCAGCAGTTTAGCTACTGGGGCCAACGTCCTGACTTTC
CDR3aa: CASSLATGANVLTF

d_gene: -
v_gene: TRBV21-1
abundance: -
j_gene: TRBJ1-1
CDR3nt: TGTGCCAGCAGGGGACAGGTCCTTAGTTACACTGAAGCTTTCTTT
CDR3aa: CASRGQVLSYTEAFF

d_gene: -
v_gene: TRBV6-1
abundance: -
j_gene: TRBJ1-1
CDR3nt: TGTGCCAGTATTCAGATGAACACTGAAGCTTTCTTT
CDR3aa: CASIQMNTEAFF

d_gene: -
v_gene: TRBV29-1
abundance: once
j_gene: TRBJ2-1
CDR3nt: TGCAGCGCCAATCTCGATTCCAACTACAATGAGCAGTTCTTC
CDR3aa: CSANLDSNYNEQFF

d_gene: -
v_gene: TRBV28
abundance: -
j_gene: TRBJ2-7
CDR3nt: TGTGCCAGCAGTGCTCCTTGGCCAGGGAAGGGCGACGAGCAGTACTTC
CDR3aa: CASSAPWPGKGDEQYF

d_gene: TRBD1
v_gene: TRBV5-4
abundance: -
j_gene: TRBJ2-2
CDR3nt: TGTGCCAGCAGCCCGTGGACAGGGACGAGCGGGGAGCTGTTTTTT
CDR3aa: CASSPWTGTSGELFF

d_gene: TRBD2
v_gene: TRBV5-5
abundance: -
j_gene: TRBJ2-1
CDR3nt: TGTGCCAGCAGCTCCGGGACTAGCAATGAGCAGTTCTTC
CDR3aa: CASSSGTSNEQFF

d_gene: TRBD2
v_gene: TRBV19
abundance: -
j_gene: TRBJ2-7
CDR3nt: TGTGCCAGCGATACGGGACTAGCGGGAGGAAGGCAGTACTTC
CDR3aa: CASDTGLAGGRQYF

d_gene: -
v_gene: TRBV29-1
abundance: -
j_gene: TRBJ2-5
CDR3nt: TGCAGCGTTGTCCCTGCAGGGGCGGGAGAGACCCAGTACTTC
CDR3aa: CSVVPAGAGETQYF

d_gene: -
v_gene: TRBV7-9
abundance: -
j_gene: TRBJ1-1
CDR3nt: TGTGCCAGCAGCAAAAGAACAGGGCCGTTCATGAACACTGAAGCTTTCTTT
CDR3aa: CASSKRTGPFMNTEAFF

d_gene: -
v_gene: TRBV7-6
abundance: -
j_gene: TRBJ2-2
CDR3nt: TGTGCCACCAGTTTAGACGCGAACACCGGGGAGCTGTTTTTT
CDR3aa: CATSLDANTGELFF

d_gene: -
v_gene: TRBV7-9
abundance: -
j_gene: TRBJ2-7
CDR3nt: TGTGCCAGCAACGAGGGTTCCTACGAGCAGTACTTC
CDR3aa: CASNEGSYEQYF

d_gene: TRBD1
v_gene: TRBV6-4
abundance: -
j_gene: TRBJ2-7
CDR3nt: TGTGCCAGCAGCCTACTCCCGGACAGGGCGCCAAGTTCCTACGAGCAGTACTTC
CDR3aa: CASSLLPDRAPSSYEQYF

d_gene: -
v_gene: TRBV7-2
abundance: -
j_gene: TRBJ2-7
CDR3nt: TGTGCCAGCAGCCGACCCTCCGGCTACGAGCAGTACTTC
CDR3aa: CASSRPSGYEQYF

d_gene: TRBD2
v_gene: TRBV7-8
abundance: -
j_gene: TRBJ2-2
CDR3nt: TGTGCCAGCAGCTACCCCCTTCGATGGACTAGCGGGAGGGCCCTATATCCCGGGGAGCTGTTTTTT
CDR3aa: CASSYPLRWTSGRALYPGELFF

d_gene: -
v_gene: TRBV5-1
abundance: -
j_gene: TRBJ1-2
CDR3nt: TGCGCCAGCAGCTTGGCCGCATCTATCTTCTACCGGGACCCCACGGACTATGGCTACACCTTC
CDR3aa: CASSLAASIFYRDPTDYGYTF